Listed below are T cell receptor beta chains from one sample, sequenced in a study of blood T cell repertoires in COVID-19. Measured with immunoSEQ multiplex PCR; TCRdb has only the in-frame clones, and not every one. This table holds around 330,000 clones, around 90% found once. The sample comprised PBMCs or T cells enriched from blood (not recorded which). These receptor sequences come from a man between 60 and 70 years old who had recovered from COVID-19. Both conserved end residues are part of each CDR3. A D gene is named only where the DNA matches it firmly. Rows may omit the clone size; those that give it use once, few, many or a size class.

abundance: NA; d_gene: TRBD1; v_gene: TRBV5-5; j_gene: TRBJ1-4; CDR3nt: TGTGCCAGCAGCTTGGGCAACAGGGGGGTCGGAAAACTGTTTTTT; CDR3aa: CASSLGNRGVGKLFF
abundance: NA; d_gene: TRBD2; v_gene: TRBV4-3; j_gene: TRBJ2-3; CDR3nt: TGCGCCAGCAGCTACGGGACTAGCGGCACAGATACGCAGTATTTT; CDR3aa: CASSYGTSGTDTQYF
abundance: NA; d_gene: TRBD2; v_gene: TRBV19; j_gene: TRBJ2-7; CDR3nt: TGTGCCAGTAGTACGGCTAGCGGGAGAGGGTACGAGCAGTACTTC; CDR3aa: CASSTASGRGYEQYF
abundance: NA; d_gene: NA; v_gene: TRBV7-3; j_gene: TRBJ1-6; CDR3nt: TGTGCCAGCAGCTTAGACGGACAGATCCGTTCACCCCTCCACTTT; CDR3aa: CASSLDGQIRSPLHF
abundance: NA; d_gene: TRBD1; v_gene: TRBV19; j_gene: TRBJ2-7; CDR3nt: TGTGCCAGTAGTATCAACAGGGGATACGAGCAGTACTTC; CDR3aa: CASSINRGYEQYF
abundance: NA; d_gene: NA; v_gene: TRBV11-2; j_gene: TRBJ1-2; CDR3nt: TGTGCCAGCAGCGTGAACAGACGGACTAACTATGGCTACACCTTC; CDR3aa: CASSVNRRTNYGYTF
abundance: NA; d_gene: TRBD2; v_gene: TRBV28; j_gene: TRBJ2-5; CDR3nt: TGTGCCAGCAGTCCCAACCAGGGAGGGGAGACCCAGTACTTC; CDR3aa: CASSPNQGGETQYF
abundance: NA; d_gene: TRBD2; v_gene: TRBV5-6; j_gene: TRBJ2-7; CDR3nt: TGTGCCAGCAGTCCGAACGGACTAGCGGGGGTCGAGCAGTACTTC; CDR3aa: CASSPNGLAGVEQYF
abundance: NA; d_gene: TRBD1; v_gene: TRBV28; j_gene: TRBJ1-1; CDR3nt: TGTGCCACCAGCTTAGTGCAGGGGGGCACTGAAGCTTTCTTT; CDR3aa: CATSLVQGGTEAFF
abundance: NA; d_gene: NA; v_gene: TRBV3-1/TRBV3-2; j_gene: TRBJ2-2; CDR3nt: TGTGCCAGCAGCCATCTCCGGGAAGCCGGGGAGCTGTTTTTT; CDR3aa: CASSHLREAGELFF
abundance: NA; d_gene: TRBD1; v_gene: TRBV11-2; j_gene: TRBJ2-5; CDR3nt: TGTGCCAGCAGCCAACTGACAGGGGCCGTCCAAGAGACCCAGTACTTC; CDR3aa: CASSQLTGAVQETQYF
abundance: NA; d_gene: TRBD2; v_gene: TRBV4-1; j_gene: TRBJ2-3; CDR3nt: TGCGCCAGCAGCCAAGAGTACGCTAGCGGGGCCACAGATACGCAGTATTTT; CDR3aa: CASSQEYASGATDTQYF
abundance: few; d_gene: NA; v_gene: TRBV5-1; j_gene: TRBJ2-2; CDR3nt: TGCGCCAGCAGCTTGGGGCCCAACACCGGGGAGCTGTTTTTT; CDR3aa: CASSLGPNTGELFF
abundance: once; d_gene: NA; v_gene: TRBV28; j_gene: TRBJ1-2; CDR3nt: TGTGCCAGCAGCATCTCGAGGATGGACTTAGGGTATGGCTACACCTTC; CDR3aa: CASSISRMDLGYGYTF
abundance: NA; d_gene: TRBD1; v_gene: TRBV24-1; j_gene: TRBJ1-1; CDR3nt: TGTGCCACCAGGGACAGGGACACTGAAGCTTTCTTT; CDR3aa: CATRDRDTEAFF
abundance: NA; d_gene: NA; v_gene: TRBV7-9; j_gene: TRBJ2-1; CDR3nt: TGTGCCAGCAGCTTAGTACAGGACAATGAGCAGTTCTTC; CDR3aa: CASSLVQDNEQFF